The clone carrying this T cell receptor (beta chain) was found a few times. This entry belongs to a study of blood T cell repertoires in COVID-19. This table comes from immunoSEQ multiplex PCR, and its TCRdb copy is limited to in-frame clones, with some not included. The table has some 490,000 clones, about 85% seen once; the top ten hold under 9.5%. Per the germline V gene, CDR1 is MGHRA and CDR2 is YSYEKL. V was trimmed by 3 bases and J by 3 bases, leaving 14 bases between them. The CDR3 extends over 15 amino acids. The TCR sequence derives from a woman aged 55-70 years who had recovered from COVID-19. The V and J genes are TRBV4-1 and TRBJ1-1, with D tentatively TRBD1 (5 bases). Sequenced: PBMCs or T cells enriched from blood (not recorded which). CDR3 region: CASSQQIVGDTEAFF. DNA for the CDR3: TGCGCCAGCAGCCAGCAAATTGTAGGGGACACTGAAGCTTTCTTT.